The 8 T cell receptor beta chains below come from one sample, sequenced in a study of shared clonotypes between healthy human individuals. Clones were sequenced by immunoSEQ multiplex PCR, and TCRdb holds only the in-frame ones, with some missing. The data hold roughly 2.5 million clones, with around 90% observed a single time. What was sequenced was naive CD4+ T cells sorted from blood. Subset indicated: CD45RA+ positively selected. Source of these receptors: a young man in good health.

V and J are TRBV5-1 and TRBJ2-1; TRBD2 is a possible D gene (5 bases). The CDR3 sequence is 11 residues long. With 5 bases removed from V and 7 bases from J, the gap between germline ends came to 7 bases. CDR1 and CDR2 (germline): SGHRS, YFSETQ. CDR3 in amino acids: CASSRGNEQFF. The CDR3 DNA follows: TGCGCCAGCAGTAGAGGGAATGAGCAGTTCTTC.

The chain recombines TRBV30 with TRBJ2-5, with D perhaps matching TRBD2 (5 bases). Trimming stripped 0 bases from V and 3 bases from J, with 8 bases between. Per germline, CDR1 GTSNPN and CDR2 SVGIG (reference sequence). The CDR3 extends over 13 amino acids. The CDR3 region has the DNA TGTGCCTGGAGTGTACGGACTGAAGAGACCCAGTACTTC. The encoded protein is CAWSVRTEETQYF.

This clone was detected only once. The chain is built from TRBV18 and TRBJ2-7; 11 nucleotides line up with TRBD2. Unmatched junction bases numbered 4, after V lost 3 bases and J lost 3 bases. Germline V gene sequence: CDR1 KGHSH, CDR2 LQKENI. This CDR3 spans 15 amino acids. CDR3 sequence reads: CASSPGLAENYEQYF. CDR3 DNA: TGTGCCAGCTCACCGGGACTAGCGGAGAACTACGAGCAGTACTTC. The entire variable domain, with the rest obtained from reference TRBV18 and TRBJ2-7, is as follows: NAGVMQNPRHLVRRRGQEARLRCSPMKGHSHVYWYRQLPEEGLKFMVYLQKENIIDESGMPKERFSAEFPKEGPSILRIQQVVRGDSAAYFCASSPGLAENYEQYFGPGTRLTVT.

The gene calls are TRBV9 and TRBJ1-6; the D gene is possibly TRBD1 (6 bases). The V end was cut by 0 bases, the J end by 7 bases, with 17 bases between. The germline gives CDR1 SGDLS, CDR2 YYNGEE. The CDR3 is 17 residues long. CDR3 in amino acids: CASSVGGGAAENSPLHF. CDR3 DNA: TGTGCCAGCAGCGTAGGTGGGGGGGCAGCAGAAAATTCACCCCTCCACTTT.

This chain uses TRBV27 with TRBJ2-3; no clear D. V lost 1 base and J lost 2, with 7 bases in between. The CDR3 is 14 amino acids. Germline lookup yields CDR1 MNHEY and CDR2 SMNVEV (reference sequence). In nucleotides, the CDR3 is TGTGCCAGCAGTTTATTGGCAGCCACAGATACGCAGTATTTT. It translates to CASSLLAATDTQYF.

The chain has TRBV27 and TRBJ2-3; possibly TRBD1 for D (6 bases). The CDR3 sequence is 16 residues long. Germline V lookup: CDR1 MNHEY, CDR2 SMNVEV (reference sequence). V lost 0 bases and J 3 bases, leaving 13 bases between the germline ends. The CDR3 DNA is TGTGCCAGCAGTTTATCCGGATGGGGGCGAACAGATACGCAGTATTTT. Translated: CASSLSGWGRTDTQYF.

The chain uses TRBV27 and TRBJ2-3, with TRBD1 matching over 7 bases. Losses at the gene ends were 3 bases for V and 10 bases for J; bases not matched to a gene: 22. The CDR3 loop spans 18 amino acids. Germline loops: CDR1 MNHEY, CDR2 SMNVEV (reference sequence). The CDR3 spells CASSFIPQTGIPLLAQYF. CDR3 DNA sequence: TGTGCCAGCAGTTTTATACCCCAGACAGGGATCCCTTTGTTAGCGCAGTATTTT.

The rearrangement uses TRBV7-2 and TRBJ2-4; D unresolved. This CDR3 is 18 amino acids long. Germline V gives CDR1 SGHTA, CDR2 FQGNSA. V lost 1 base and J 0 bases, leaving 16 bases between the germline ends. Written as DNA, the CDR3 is TGTGCCAGCAGCTTAGTTGCCCTGAGTGCCCAAGCCAAAAACATTCAGTACTTC. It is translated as CASSLVALSAQAKNIQYF. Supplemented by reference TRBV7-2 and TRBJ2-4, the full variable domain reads GAGVSQSPSNKVTEKGKDVELRCDPISGHTALYWYRQSLGQGLEFLIYFQGNSAPDKSGLPSDRFSAERTGGSVSTLTIQRTQQEDSAVYLCASSLVALSAQAKNIQYFGAGTRLSVL.